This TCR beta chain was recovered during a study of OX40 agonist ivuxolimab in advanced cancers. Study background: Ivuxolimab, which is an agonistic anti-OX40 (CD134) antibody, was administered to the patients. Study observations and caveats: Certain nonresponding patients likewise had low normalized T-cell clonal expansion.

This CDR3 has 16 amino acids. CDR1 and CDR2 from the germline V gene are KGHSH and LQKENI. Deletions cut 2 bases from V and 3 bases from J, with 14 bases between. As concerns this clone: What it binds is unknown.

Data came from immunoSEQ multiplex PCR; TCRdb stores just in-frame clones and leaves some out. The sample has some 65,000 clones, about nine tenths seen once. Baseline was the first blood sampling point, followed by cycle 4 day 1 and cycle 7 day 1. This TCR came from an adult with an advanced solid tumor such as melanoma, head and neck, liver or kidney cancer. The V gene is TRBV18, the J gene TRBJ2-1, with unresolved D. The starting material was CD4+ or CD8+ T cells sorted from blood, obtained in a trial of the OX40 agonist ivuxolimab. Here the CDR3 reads CASSPFSGQGYNEQFF. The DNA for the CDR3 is TGTGCCAGCTCACCATTCAGTGGTCAAGGCTACAATGAGCAGTTCTTC.